Listed here is a single TCR beta chain. No antigen is known for it. The sample originates from a study of CXCR3-negative and CXCR3-positive naive CD8 T cells. Study-level results: Cryopreservation partially decreased CXCR3 expression, and most assays used fresh PBMCs. For memory CD8+ cells diversity was much lower, but both naive subsets had comparably high diversity. CXCR3-positive naive cells carried more hydrophobic TRB CDR3s than CXCR3-negative ones. TRB CDR3 properties were used to infer TCR strength, and surface CD5 was comparable between naive subsets. Naive CXCR3-negative and CXCR3-positive cells had similar TRBV-TRBJ usage; memory differed.

The TRB cDNA libraries were prepared by 5' RACE with UMI labels. From the 5' RACE reads, TCRdb lists one entry per CDR3 protein and no DNA. The sample's table shows roughly 110,000 distinct CDR3 sequences. Germline V CDR1 and CDR2: SQVTM, ANQGSEA. The CDR3 runs 13 residues. The sequenced sample consisted of naive CXCR3+ CD8+ T cells from blood. The sample's subset: CD45RO-CCR7+CD27+CD95- naive CD8+ T cells expressing CXCR3 (TNR3+). This clonotype originated in a human donor in good health. Some clones in this sample may be carry-over from other donors' samples. The rearrangement uses TRBV29-1 and TRBJ1-1; the D gene TCRdb calls, TRBD1, cannot be checked with no DNA. The CDR3 loop reads CSVFGTANTEAFF.